The 15 T cell receptor beta chains in this list originate from one sample, sequenced in a study of tumor-infiltrating lymphocytes in primary liver carcinoma. Researchers generated TCR beta cDNA from roughly 520 ng of total RNA, relying on a constant-region primer. Nested multiplex PCR, run for three rounds with slightly modified ARM-PCR, yielded TCR beta libraries. Each of the first two PCR rounds ran roughly 9 cycles with TRBV1-TRBV30 forward and C-beta reverse primers. TCRdb redid the calling of the multiplex PCR reads with MiXCR, one entry per CDR3 protein. The sample holds 84,000 or so distinct CDR3 sequences, over 60% seen once. From roughly 20-30 mg of unsorted bulk tissue, DNA and RNA were co-extracted together. Sequenced input: liver tumor tissue from sampling region 1. This sample's subset: tumor region T1, superior pole. The origin of the receptors is a man aged 35-49 years with primary liver carcinoma and hepatitis B virus infection.

V usage is TRBV5-1 and J usage is TRBJ1-2, with 7 bases fitting TRBD1. This CDR3 is built from 15 residues. Per germline, CDR1 SGHRS and CDR2 YFSETQ. After removal of 3 bases from V and 8 bases from J, the junction contained 13 bases not matched to a gene. This CDR3 reads CASSSNRGRMSGYTF. The CDR3 coding sequence is TGCGCCAGCAGCTCCAACAGGGGTAGAATGAGCGGCTACACCTTC. Full variable domain (remainder filled in from reference TRBV5-1 and TRBJ1-2): KAGVTQTPRYLIKTRGQQVTLSCSPISGHRSVSWYQQTPGQGLQFLFEYFSETQRNKGNFPGRFSGRQFSNSRSEMNVSTLELGDSALYLCASSSNRGRMSGYTFGSGTRLTVV.

This clonotype has only a few counts. Being one base from a much bigger clone, this may be a read error. The chain is built from TRBV29-1 and TRBJ2-7; 10 bases agree with TRBD2. The germline CDR1 and CDR2 sequences are SQVTM and ANQGSEA. The V segment lost 7 bases and the J segment 2 bases; nucleotides outside the gene matches: 17. The CDR3 consists of 17 residues. The CDR3 nucleotides are TGCAGCGCTTTCGGGCCTAGCGGGAGTAACCCCACCTACGAGCAGTACTTC. It encodes CSAFGPSGSNPTYEQYF.

With respect to this clonotype: Without the conserved terminal phenylalanine or tryptophan, this CDR3 likely stems from a read error. The chain links TRBV11-1 to TRBJ2-1, with D possibly being TRBD1 (6 bases). This CDR3 has 17 residues. Per germline, CDR1 SGHAT and CDR2 FQDESV (reference sequence). Trimming pared 5 bases from V and 5 bases from J, leaving 22 bases between. The CDR3 protein is CASSLGLGGEVDNEQFL. The DNA of the CDR3 is TGTGCCAGCAGCCTGGGTCTAGGGGGTGAAGTTGACAATGAGCAGTTCTTA.

Concerning this clonotype: Mismatch with germline at one junction end may stem from a read error. V is TRBV7-9 and J is TRBJ2-5; TRBD1 matches 11 bases. There are 16 residues in the CDR3. CDR1 and CDR2 from the germline V gene are SEHNR and FQNEAQ (reference sequence). This chain's CDR3 is CSSSQRGQGAQETQYF. In DNA form, the CDR3 reads TGTTCCAGCAGCCAACGCGGACAGGGGGCCCAAGAGACCCAGTACTTC.

The table lists this clonotype with many counts. The chain is built from TRBV5-1 and TRBJ2-5; 7 bases line up with TRBD2. J gave up 1 base and V 3 bases, and 0 bases lay outside the gene matches. Per germline, CDR1 SGHRS and CDR2 YFSETQ. The CDR3 is made up of 13 amino acids. The CDR3 sequence: CASSWGGQETQYF. CDR3 bases: TGCGCCAGCAGCTGGGGGGGCCAAGAGACCCAGTACTTC.

In regard to this clonotype: A much larger clone differs from this one at a single base, so this may be a read error. This rearrangement joins TRBV13 to TRBJ2-1, with D perhaps matching TRBD1 (6 bases). Between the trimmed V and J ends, which lost 2 bases and 7 bases, there was a span of 15 bases. This CDR3 has 15 amino acids. Germline-derived CDR1 and CDR2 are PRHDT and FYEKMQ (reference sequence). The CDR3 protein is CASSLRQDEVNEQFF. The CDR3 coding sequence is TGTGCCAGCAGCTTAAGACAGGACGAAGTGAATGAGCAGTTCTTC. The full variable domain, rest sourced from reference TRBV13 and TRBJ2-1, is AAGVIQSPRHLIKEKRETATLKCYPIPRHDTVYWYQQGPGQDPQFLISFYEKMQSDKGSIPDRFSAQQFSDYHSELNMSSLELGDSALYFCASSLRQDEVNEQFFGPGTRLTVL.

Concerning this clonotype: At one end, the junction sequence differs from germline, possibly due to a read error. V usage is TRBV12-3 or TRBV12-4 and J usage is TRBJ2-7, with 8 positions matching TRBD2. The CDR3 covers 14 residues. The CDR3 region is CTSSGSRGASEQYF. The CDR3 DNA follows: TGTACCAGCAGTGGTTCGCGGGGGGCGAGTGAGCAGTACTTC.

In this sample, this clonotype turned up many times. The junction does not match germline at one end; this may be a read error. J is TRBJ2-7 and V is TRBV11-2; unclear D gene. This CDR3 is 14 amino acids long. Germline V gives CDR1 SGHAT, CDR2 FQNNGV. CDR3: CASSFLELKYERYF. In nucleotides, the CDR3 is TGTGCCAGCAGCTTTCTTGAATTGAAGTACGAGCGGTACTTC.

About this clonotype: The junction and the germline gene differ at one end; a read error may be behind it. The chain links TRBV18 to TRBJ2-1, with 7 bases aligning to TRBD2. Germline loops: CDR1 KGHSH, CDR2 LQKENI. The CDR3 spans 16 residues. The CDR3 loop reads CATSPPNSGNYNEQFF. The CDR3, as DNA: TGTGCCACCTCACCACCGAACAGCGGGAACTACAATGAGCAGTTCTTC.

As regards this clonotype: With a much larger clone just one base away, this may be a read error. The chain carries TRBV20-1 and TRBJ1-4; 7 bases align to TRBD1. The CDR3 loop spans 15 amino acids. CDR1 is DFQATT, CDR2 SNEGSKA, per germline (reference sequence). The CDR3 bases are TGCAGTGTTAGAGATGGGGGGACAGTTAATGAAAAACTGTTTTTT. Its translation is CSVRDGGTVNEKLFF.

A single count supports this clonotype. The germline gene is not matched at one end of the junction; a read error may be the cause. The CDR3 bases are TGTGCCAGCGGTGAATGGGGGGCTAGCAATCGGCCCCAGCATTTT. Translated, it gives CASGEWGASNRPQHF. The chain joins TRBV6-1 to TRBJ1-5; possible D gene TRBD1, 6 bases. Germline-derived CDR1 and CDR2 are MNHNS and SASEGT. The CDR3 totals 15 residues.

This chain joins TRBV7-9 and TRBJ2-7; D is undetermined. CDR3 length equals 12 residues. V was cut by 1 base and J by 6 bases, with 7 bases left in between. The V gene's germline CDR1 is SEHNR and CDR2 FQNEAQ (reference sequence). This CDR3 reads CASSLVGCEQYF. In DNA form, the CDR3 reads TGTGCCAGCAGCTTAGTAGGATGCGAGCAGTACTTC.

The rearrangement joins TRBV5-1 to TRBJ1-6, with 7 bases fitting TRBD1. V was clipped by 7 bases and J by 7 bases; unmatched bases: 8. Germline V gene sequence: CDR1 SGHRS, CDR2 YFSETQ. The CDR3 has 14 residues. As DNA, the CDR3 is TGCGCCAGCGACCCGGGACAGCCAAATTCACCCCTCCACTTT. Protein sequence: CASDPGQPNSPLHF.

This clonotype occurred many times. Its ends do not fully match the called genes, so a read error is possible. J is TRBJ2-1 and V is TRBV2, with TRBD2 matching over 9 bases. This CDR3 has 19 amino acids. CDR1 and CDR2 from the germline V gene are SNHLY and FYNNEI. The chain's CDR3 is CASRESRGGPRSSYNEQFF. CDR3 DNA: TGTGCCAGCCGTGAGTCGCGGGGGGGCCCGAGAAGCTCCTACAATGAGCAGTTCTTC.

The chain's CDR3 is CASSCGTDTQYF. The CDR3 nucleotides are TGTGCCAGCAGCTGCGGCACAGATACGCAGTATTTT. The chain carries TRBV7-9 and TRBJ2-3, with D unclear. The V end lost 4 bases, the J end lost 1 base, and 3 bases lay between the germline ends. The CDR3 consists of 12 residues. Germline CDR1 and CDR2: SEHNR and FQNEAQ (reference sequence).